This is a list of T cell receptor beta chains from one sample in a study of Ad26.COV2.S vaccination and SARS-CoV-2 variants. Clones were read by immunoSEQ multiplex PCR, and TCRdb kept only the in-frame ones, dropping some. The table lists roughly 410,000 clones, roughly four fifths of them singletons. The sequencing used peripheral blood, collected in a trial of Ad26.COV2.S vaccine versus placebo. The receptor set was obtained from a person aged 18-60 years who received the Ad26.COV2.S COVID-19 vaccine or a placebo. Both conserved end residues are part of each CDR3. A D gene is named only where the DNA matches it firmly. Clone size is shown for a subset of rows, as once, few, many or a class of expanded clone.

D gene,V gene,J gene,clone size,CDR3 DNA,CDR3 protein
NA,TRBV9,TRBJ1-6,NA,TGTGCCAGCAGCGTGGACAGCTCCTATAATTCACCCCTCCACTTT,CASSVDSSYNSPLHF
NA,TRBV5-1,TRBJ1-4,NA,TGCGCCAGCAGCTTGGCTAGAGGCGTGGCCGTTGGAGAAAAACTGTTTTTT,CASSLARGVAVGEKLFF
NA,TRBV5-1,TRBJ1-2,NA,TGCGCCAGCAGCACCGGACTAAGCGGCTACACCTTC,CASSTGLSGYTF
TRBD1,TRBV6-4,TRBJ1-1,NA,TGTGCCAGCAGTGAGACCGGTGGACAGGACGCTTTCTTT,CASSETGGQDAFF
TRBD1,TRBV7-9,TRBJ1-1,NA,TGTGCCAGCAGCTTAGGAACAGGGGCTCTGGGGACTTTCTTT,CASSLGTGALGTFF
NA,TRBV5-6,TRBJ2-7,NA,TGTGCCAGCAGCTTGGCCTACAAGGGTCGGTCCTACGAGCAGTACTTC,CASSLAYKGRSYEQYF
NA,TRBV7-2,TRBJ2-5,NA,TGTGCCAGCAGTCCCCCGGAGGGGCCAGAGACCCAGTACTTC,CASSPPEGPETQYF
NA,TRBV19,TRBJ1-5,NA,TGTGCCAGTAGTAACCCCCCCGGCGGGTTCAATCAGCCCCAGCATTTT,CASSNPPGGFNQPQHF
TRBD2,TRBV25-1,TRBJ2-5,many,TGTGCCAGCAGTGATTCCAGACTAGCGGGGAAGGAAGAGACCCAGTACTTC,CASSDSRLAGKEETQYF
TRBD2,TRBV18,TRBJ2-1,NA,TGTGCCAGCTCACCGGGACTAGCGGGGGGAAAAGCCTACAATGAGCAGTTCTTC,CASSPGLAGGKAYNEQFF
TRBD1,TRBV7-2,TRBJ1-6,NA,TGTGCCAGCAGCGCCGGACAGGGACAGCATTCACCCCTCCACTTT,CASSAGQGQHSPLHF
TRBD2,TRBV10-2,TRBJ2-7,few,TGCGCCAGCACAATGCAGCGGGAGGGCTTAGAGCAGTACTTC,CASTMQREGLEQYF
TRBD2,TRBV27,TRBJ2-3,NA,TGTGCCAGCAGTTTGTCTAGCGGGAGGGCCCCGGATACGCAGTATTTT,CASSLSSGRAPDTQYF
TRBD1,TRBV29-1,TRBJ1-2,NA,TGCAGCGTTTCAGGGACAGGGGGCTATGGCTACACCTTC,CSVSGTGGYGYTF
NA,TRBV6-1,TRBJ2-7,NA,TGTGCCAGCAGTGAGCCAAGGGGTACCTACGAGCAGTACTTC,CASSEPRGTYEQYF
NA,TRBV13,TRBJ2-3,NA,TGTGCCAGCAGCTTAGAGAATAGCGGAGCGCAGTATTTT,CASSLENSGAQYF
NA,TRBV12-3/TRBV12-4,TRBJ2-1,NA,TGTGCCAGCAGCCCGGGCCCCTACAATGAGCAGTTCTTC,CASSPGPYNEQFF